These 19 T cell receptor beta chains originate from one sample sequenced in a study of blood T cell repertoires in COVID-19. TCRdb's table, derived via immunoSEQ multiplex PCR, lists solely in-frame clones and lacks some. Of more than 250,000 clones listed, around 82% are singletons. The material sequenced was peripheral blood. These receptor sequences come from a human donor in a cohort sampled during active COVID-19.

This clone was seen more than once but under ten times. V is TRBV29-1 and J is TRBJ2-7; TRBD2 matches 8 bases. The CDR3 is 10 residues long. Trimming took 7 bases from V and 5 from J; bases not matched to a gene: 1. CDR1 is SQVTM and CDR2 is ANQGSEA in the germline V gene. The CDR3 DNA follows: TGCAGCGCCGGGGGGGACGAGCAGTACTTC. Translated, it gives CSAGGDEQYF.

This chain links TRBV3-1 (or the pseudogene TRBV3-2) with TRBJ1-3; D remains unclear. The V gene's germline CDR1 is LGHDT and CDR2 YNNKEL (reference sequence). V was clipped by 2 bases and J by 7 bases, with 9 bases between them. CDR3 length: 13 residues. This CDR3 is CASSQTLGNTIYF. The CDR3 region has the DNA TGTGCCAGCAGCCAAACCCTAGGCAACACCATATATTTT.

The table lists this clone with a count of one. The chain links TRBV19 to TRBJ2-7, with 8 bases identical to TRBD2. The CDR3 loop spans 15 amino acids. In germline, CDR1 is LNHDA, CDR2 SQIVND (reference sequence). V was clipped by 7 bases and J by 2 bases; unmatched bases: 10. Written as DNA, the CDR3 is TGTGCCAGTATGTTGGGTAGCGGGGCAACCTACGAGCAGTACTTC. It specifies CASMLGSGATYEQYF.

The table lists this clone with a count of one. This CDR3 reads CASRRQGGVATEAFF. DNA of the CDR3: TGTGCCAGCAGACGACAGGGGGGGGTGGCCACTGAAGCTTTCTTT. The chain employs TRBV6-5 and TRBJ1-1, with 9 nucleotides matching TRBD1. The V gene's germline CDR1 is MNHEY and CDR2 SVGAGI. The V gene end was trimmed by 6 bases and the J gene end by 4 bases; junction bases not matched to a gene: 9. This CDR3 has 15 amino acids.

Only one count was recorded for this clone. The genes are TRBV11-2 and TRBJ2-2; D uncertain. V was pared by 2 bases and J by 4 bases, with 11 bases between. CDR3 length equals 15 residues. In germline, CDR1 is SGHAT, CDR2 FQNNGV. The CDR3 loop is CASSLSPVGTGELFF. CDR3 coding DNA: TGTGCCAGCAGCTTAAGCCCTGTCGGCACCGGGGAGCTGTTTTTT.

The rearrangement links TRBV5-5 to TRBJ2-2; weak D call: TRBD2 (6 bases). The CDR3 has 16 amino acids. V lost 0 bases and J 3 bases, leaving 12 bases between the germline ends. Germline lookup yields CDR1 SGHKS and CDR2 YYEKEE (reference sequence). The CDR3: CASSLAQGDYTGELFF. The CDR3 bases are TGTGCCAGCAGCTTGGCCCAAGGGGACTACACCGGGGAGCTGTTTTTT.

The chain links TRBV6-5 to TRBJ1-5, with D possibly TRBD1 on 5 matching bases. The CDR3 sequence is 14 residues long. Trimming stripped 5 bases from V and 4 bases from J, with 12 bases between. Looked up from germline, CDR1 is MNHEY and CDR2 is SVGAGI. The CDR3 here is CASSPRVGNQPQHF. Here the CDR3 DNA reads TGTGCCAGCAGTCCCAGGGTAGGTAATCAGCCCCAGCATTTT.

The genes are TRBV27 and TRBJ2-3; the match to TRBD2 covers 7 bases. CDR1 MNHEY and CDR2 SMNVEV come from the germline V gene (reference sequence). The CDR3 has 15 residues. The J segment lost 5 bases and the V segment lost 5 bases, leaving 10 bases of the junction unmatched. The CDR3 here is CASSPRGDWGDTQYF. CDR3 coding DNA: TGTGCCAGCAGTCCCCGGGGGGACTGGGGAGATACGCAGTATTTT.

This clone was recorded a few times. This CDR3 reads CASSFYRGRDEAFF. CDR3 sequence (DNA): TGTGCCAGCAGTTTCTACAGGGGGCGCGATGAAGCTTTCTTT. V and J are TRBV27 and TRBJ1-1, with 9 bases identical to TRBD1. The CDR3 spans 14 residues. Germline assignment: CDR1 MNHEY and CDR2 SMNVEV (reference sequence). V was clipped by 3 bases and J by 7 bases; unmatched bases: 6.

Only one count was recorded for this clone. The chain carries TRBV10-1 and TRBJ2-1; TRBD2 matches at 7 bases. This CDR3 contains 13 residues. V trimming: 8 bases; J trimming: 12 bases; junction bases outside the gene matches: 13. Germline CDR1 and CDR2: WNHNN and SYGVQD (reference sequence). Here the CDR3 reads CASGLGGGPGQFF. CDR3 in DNA: TGCGCCAGCGGACTAGGCGGCGGTCCGGGGCAGTTCTTC.

The genes are TRBV6-4 and TRBJ2-1, with D tentatively TRBD1 (6 bases). Trimming shortened V by 6 bases and J by 9 bases, and 15 bases separated the two germline ends. The germline V gene has CDR1 MRHNA and CDR2 SNTAGT. The CDR3 length is 13 residues. The CDR3 nucleotides are TGTGCCAGCAGCACAATACAGGGTGGTGAGCAGTTCTTC. This encodes CASSTIQGGEQFF.

V gene TRBV7-9 combines with J gene TRBJ1-6, with D unresolved. This CDR3 comprises 14 residues. Trimming pared 4 bases from V and 8 bases from J, leaving 12 bases between. CDR1 SEHNR and CDR2 FQNEAQ come from the germline V gene (reference sequence). CDR3 DNA sequence: TGTGCCAGCAGCTATGAGAACGAACATTCACCCCTCCACTTT. Its protein is CASSYENEHSPLHF.

The V gene is TRBV18, the J gene TRBJ2-5; no definite D call. The CDR3 loop spans 12 amino acids. Deletions cut 3 bases from V and 1 base from J, with 3 bases between. Germline V gives CDR1 KGHSH, CDR2 LQKENI. For the CDR3, the DNA is TGTGCCAGCTCACCCGTCCAAGAGACCCAGTACTTC. Translated: CASSPVQETQYF. Combining the CDR3 with reference TRBV18 and TRBJ2-5 gives the whole variable domain NAGVMQNPRHLVRRRGQEARLRCSPMKGHSHVYWYRQLPEEGLKFMVYLQKENIIDESGMPKERFSAEFPKEGPSILRIQQVVRGDSAAYFCASSPVQETQYFGPGTRLLVL.

The CDR3 DNA sequence: TGTGCCAGCAGGACAGGAGGCGCGAACACCGGGGAGCTGTTTTTT. Residues: CASRTGGANTGELFF. This chain uses TRBV2 with TRBJ2-2, with D possibly TRBD1 on 6 matching bases. Germline V gene data show CDR1 as SNHLY and CDR2 as FYNNEI. There are 15 residues in the CDR3. Trimming pared 6 bases from V and 0 bases from J, leaving 11 bases between.

The chain recombines TRBV6-4 with TRBJ2-1, with a possible D match to TRBD2 (6 bases). Germline V gene sequence: CDR1 MRHNA, CDR2 SNTAGT. This CDR3 spans 14 amino acids. V lost 8 bases, J lost 5 bases, and 16 bases lay in between. The chain's CDR3 is CASRLEAGNNEQFF. The CDR3 bases are TGTGCCAGCCGCCTAGAGGCGGGAAACAATGAGCAGTTCTTC.

This clone has a single count. The chain couples TRBV7-6 to TRBJ2-3; 11 positions match TRBD2. The CDR3 spans 16 residues. J was trimmed by 8 bases and V by 4 bases; bases with no gene match: 11. Germline lookup yields CDR1 SGHVS and CDR2 FNYEAQ. The chain's CDR3 is CASSSGSLAGDGTQYF. CDR3 in DNA: TGTGCCAGCAGCTCAGGGTCACTAGCGGGGGATGGTACGCAGTATTTT. The whole variable domain, filled in from reference TRBV7-6 and TRBJ2-3, reads GAGVSQSPRYKVTKRGQDVALRCDPISGHVSLYWYRQALGQGPEFLTYFNYEAQQDKSGLPNDRFSAERPEGSISTLTIQRTEQRDSAMYRCASSSGSLAGDGTQYFGPGTRLTVL.

The chain employs TRBV2 and TRBJ1-3, with a tentative D call TRBD1 (6 bases). The CDR3 has 13 amino acids. V was trimmed by 7 bases and J by 4 bases, leaving 11 bases between them. Looked up from germline, CDR1 is SNHLY and CDR2 is FYNNEI. CDR3 coding DNA: TGTGCCAGCAACCAGGGGCAGGGAAACACCATATATTTT. The encoded protein is CASNQGQGNTIYF.

The rearrangement uses TRBV3-1 (or the pseudogene TRBV3-2) and TRBJ2-1; D is undetermined. The germline CDR1 and CDR2 sequences are LGHDT and YNNKEL (reference sequence). Trimming left V 0 bases short and J 7 bases short, with 16 bases between. CDR3 length: 16 residues. In nucleotides, the CDR3 is TGTGCCAGCAGCCAAGAGCCAGGTCCGTTTAGGAATGAGCAGTTCTTC. It encodes CASSQEPGPFRNEQFF.

The rearrangement links TRBV2 to TRBJ2-1, with a tentative D call TRBD2 (5 bases). The V end lost 3 bases, the J end lost 4 bases, and 10 bases lay between the germline ends. In germline, CDR1 is SNHLY, CDR2 FYNNEI. There are 14 residues in the CDR3. CDR3 in DNA: TGTGCCAGCAGTGATCCGGGGTTTTACAATGAGCAGTTCTTC. Translating it yields CASSDPGFYNEQFF.